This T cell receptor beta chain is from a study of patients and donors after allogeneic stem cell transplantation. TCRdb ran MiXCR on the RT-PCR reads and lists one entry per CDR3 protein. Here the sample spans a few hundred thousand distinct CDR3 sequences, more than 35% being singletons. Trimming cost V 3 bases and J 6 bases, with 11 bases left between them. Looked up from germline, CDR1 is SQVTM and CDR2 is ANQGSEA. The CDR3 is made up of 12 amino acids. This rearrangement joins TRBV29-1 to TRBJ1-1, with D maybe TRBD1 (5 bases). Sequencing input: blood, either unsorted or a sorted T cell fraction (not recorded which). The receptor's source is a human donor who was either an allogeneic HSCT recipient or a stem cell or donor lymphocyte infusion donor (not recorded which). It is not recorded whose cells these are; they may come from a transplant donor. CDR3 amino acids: CSVDGRVAEAFF. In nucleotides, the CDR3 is TGCAGCGTTGATGGCAGGGTGGCTGAAGCTTTCTTT.